This is a list of T cell receptor beta chains from one sample in a study of T cell repertoires in cytomegalovirus infection. TCRdb reprocessed the reads with MiXCR, giving one entry per CDR3 protein. Altogether around 740,000 distinct CDR3 sequences are present, roughly a third being singletons, with the ten largest covering 2.8%. Source material: PBMCs. The receptors shown here come from a human donor in good health (CMV status not recorded). Some clones in this sample may be carry-over from other donors' samples. Each CDR3 is given with its conserved first and last residue. A D gene is named only where the DNA matches it firmly. Size values are once, few and many counts, or a class for expanded clones, and some rows have none.

V gene	J gene	clone size	CDR3 length	D gene	CDR3 DNA	CDR3 protein
TRBV7-2	TRBJ2-2	few	14	-	TGTGCCAGCCGCAGGGGAGGAGACGCCGGGGAGCTGTTTTTT	CASRRGGDAGELFF
TRBV19	TRBJ1-2	-	14	-	TGTGCCAGTAGTATAGGGGGACGGTTCTATGGCTACACCTTC	CASSIGGRFYGYTF
TRBV12-3/TRBV12-4	TRBJ2-1	-	13	-	TGTGCCAGCCTCGGGAAGAGCCACAATGAGCAGTTCTTC	CASLGKSHNEQFF
TRBV29-1	TRBJ2-7	few	18	TRBD2	TGCAGCGTTGGCGCTATACTAGCGGGGGGGACTAGCTCCTACGAGCAGTACTTC	CSVGAILAGGTSSYEQYF
TRBV3-1	TRBJ2-5	-	17	TRBD2	TGTGCCAGCAGCCCAGCGGGGGCCCCGTACGGGCAAGAGACCCAGTACTTC	CASSPAGAPYGQETQYF
TRBV7-3	TRBJ1-1	-	14	-	TGTGCCAGCAGCCCCTGGGGGAGGAACACTGAAGCTTTCTTT	CASSPWGRNTEAFF
TRBV20-1	TRBJ2-7	-	14	-	TGCAGTGCTAGAGATCTCAGGGGTGCCTACGAGCAGTACTTC	CSARDLRGAYEQYF
TRBV2	TRBJ2-1	few	14	TRBD2	TGTGCCAGCCGACCCGCGGGAGGCTACAATGAGCAGTTCTTC	CASRPAGGYNEQFF
TRBV2	TRBJ2-7	-	13	TRBD1	TGTGCCAGCAGAGACCCAGGGGGCTACGAGCAGTACTTC	CASRDPGGYEQYF
TRBV7-8	TRBJ2-5	-	14	-	TGTGCCAGCAGCTTAGCGCCGGGAGTAGGGACCCAGTACTTC	CASSLAPGVGTQYF
TRBV7-8	TRBJ1-4	once	17	-	TGTGCCAGCAGCTTACGGACCGGGGGCCGAATTAATGAAAACCTGTTTTTT	CASSLRTGGRINENLFF
TRBV28	TRBJ2-4	-	12	-	TGTGCCAGGGGCCTAGGAGGGGACATTCAGTACTTC	CARGLGGDIQYF
TRBV28	TRBJ1-1	-	13	-	TGTGCCAGAATCCGGGGAGGGAACACGGAAGATGTCTTT	CARIRGGNTEDVF
TRBV28	TRBJ1-1	-	15	-	TGTGCCAGCAGTCCCACTCTTTGGGTGACCCCTGAAGCTTTCTTT	CASSPTLWVTPEAFF
TRBV29-1	TRBJ1-1	few	12	TRBD1	TGCAGCGTTGTGGGACAGGGAACTGAAGCTTTCTTT	CSVVGQGTEAFF
TRBV7-8	TRBJ2-2	many	15	-	TGTGCCACGACTGAGGGACCGACCGGCACCGGGGAGCTGTTTTTT	CATTEGPTGTGELFF
TRBV7-2	TRBJ2-5	-	14	-	TGTGCCAGCAGCAAGAGTTCAGGGCAAGAGACCCAGTACTTC	CASSKSSGQETQYF
TRBV15	TRBJ2-5	few	14	-	TGTGCCACCAGCAGAGATCCGGGGCAAGAGACCCAGTACTTC	CATSRDPGQETQYF
TRBV24-1	TRBJ2-5	-	18	TRBD2	TGTGCCACCACCCCCGGACTAGCGGGAGTCGCCGCTCAAGAGACCCAGTACTTC	CATTPGLAGVAAQETQYF
TRBV15	TRBJ2-7	-	14	TRBD2	TGTGCCACCAGCAAAGCGGGGGCCTCCTACGAGCAGTACTTC	CATSKAGASYEQYF
TRBV5-6	TRBJ2-1	-	15	-	TGTGCCAGCAGCCCTACGATGAGCTCCTACAATGAGCAGTTCTTC	CASSPTMSSYNEQFF
TRBV3-1	TRBJ1-6	-	15	-	TGTGCCAGCAGCCTCAACGAGGGTTACAATTCACCCCTCCACTTT	CASSLNEGYNSPLHF
TRBV4-1	TRBJ1-1	once	15	TRBD1	TGCGCCAGCAGCCAGCCCACGACAGGGTTAACTGAAGCTTTCTTT	CASSQPTTGLTEAFF
TRBV28	TRBJ2-2	few	13	-	TGTGCCAGCAGTTTCAGGGTTGACGGGGAGCTGTTTTTT	CASSFRVDGELFF
TRBV4-1	TRBJ2-5	-	17	-	TGCGCCAGCAGCCCCGAACCTGCCGGCGGGTTAGGAGAGACCCAGTACTTC	CASSPEPAGGLGETQYF
TRBV10-3	TRBJ1-1	few	16	TRBD1	TGTGCCACACGGGACAGGGGTTCGGGGTGGAACACTGAAGCTTTCTTT	CATRDRGSGWNTEAFF
TRBV15	TRBJ2-7	-	16	-	TGTGCCACCAGCAGAGATGGCCCCTTTACGGGGGACGAGCAGTACTTC	CATSRDGPFTGDEQYF
TRBV29-1	TRBJ2-1	-	13	-	TGCAGCGTCGACCGGGGCAGGGGGGTTGAGCAGTTCTTC	CSVDRGRGVEQFF
TRBV30	TRBJ1-1	-	15	-	TGTGCCTCCAACGGGGGGGTGATTGAGAACACTGAAGCTTTCTTT	CASNGGVIENTEAFF
TRBV10-3	TRBJ1-4	-	15	-	TGTGCCATCAGTAAAGATCCTGCAACTAATGAAAAACTGTTTTTT	CAISKDPATNEKLFF
TRBV10-3	TRBJ1-6	few	15	-	TGTGCCATCAGCCCGGCCGGGAGGGGTGATTCACCCCTCCACTTT	CAISPAGRGDSPLHF
TRBV7-8	TRBJ2-7	many	16	-	TGTGCCAGCAGCCCTATGGGGCAGCTTAGGTCCTACGAGCAGTACTTC	CASSPMGQLRSYEQYF
TRBV7-2	TRBJ2-7	many	15	TRBD2	TGTGCCAGCAGCTTAGAGGCCACGGGGGGCTACGAGCAGTACTTC	CASSLEATGGYEQYF
TRBV10-3	TRBJ2-5	-	12	-	TGTGCCATCAGTACCGTTCAAGAGACCCAGTACTTC	CAISTVQETQYF
TRBV11-2	TRBJ2-7	-	16	-	TGTGCCAGCAGCCCATTGACAGGGAGGGGGACCTACGAGCAGTACTTC	CASSPLTGRGTYEQYF
TRBV7-9	TRBJ1-4	once	14	TRBD1	TGTGCCAGCAGCTTAGCGGGACAGGGGGCGAAACTGTTTTTT	CASSLAGQGAKLFF
TRBV27	TRBJ2-3	-	18	TRBD2	TGTGCCAGCAGTCCATGGGTCCTTACAGCGGGACGGGCAGATACGCAGTATTTT	CASSPWVLTAGRADTQYF
TRBV27	TRBJ1-1	-	16	-	TGTGCCAGCAGTTTATACATCGCACGAGGGTTAAGTGAAGCTTTCTTT	CASSLYIARGLSEAFF
TRBV6-1	TRBJ1-6	few	15	-	TGTGCCAGCAATCCTCAGGGCATTCCTGGATCACCCCTCCACTTT	CASNPQGIPGSPLHF
TRBV12-3/TRBV12-4	TRBJ2-1	-	15	TRBD2	TGTGCCAGCATTTTATTAGCGGGACTATCCAATGAGCAGTTCTTC	CASILLAGLSNEQFF
TRBV7-2	TRBJ1-1	many	18	-	TGTGCCAGCAGCTTAGATTTCGGGGCAGTAAATCCTAACACTGAAGCTTTCTTT	CASSLDFGAVNPNTEAFF
TRBV2	TRBJ1-1	-	14	TRBD1	TGTGCCAGCAGGAGTAAACAGGGGCCCACTGAAGCTTTCTTT	CASRSKQGPTEAFF
TRBV5-6	TRBJ2-7	-	15	-	TGTGCCAGCAGCTTGGGACAGGCCCGGGTCTACGAGCAGTACTTC	CASSLGQARVYEQYF
TRBV7-8	TRBJ2-7	-	15	TRBD2	TGTGCCAGCTGCTTAGAGCGGGGGAGCTCCTACGAGCAGTACTTC	CASCLERGSSYEQYF
TRBV11-2	TRBJ2-7	-	14	-	TGTGCCAGCAGCTTAGAGCCCAGGTCCTACGAGCAGTACTTC	CASSLEPRSYEQYF
TRBV12-3/TRBV12-4	TRBJ2-2	-	13	-	TGTGCCAGCACCTCTCGGGCCGAAGGGGAGCTGTTTTTT	CASTSRAEGELFF
TRBV5-6	TRBJ1-1	-	12	TRBD1	TGTGCCAGCAGCTATACGGACAGGGAAGCTTTCTTT	CASSYTDREAFF
TRBV5-6	TRBJ1-2	-	13	-	TGTGCCAGCAGTTCATGGGACGCTAATGGCTACACCTTC	CASSSWDANGYTF
TRBV20-1	TRBJ1-1	few	12	-	TGCAGTGCTTTAGGAAGGGACACTGAAGCTTTCTTT	CSALGRDTEAFF
TRBV7-9	TRBJ2-3	few	14	TRBD1	TGTGCCAGCAACTGGGACAGGGGAGGAGATACGCAGTATTTT	CASNWDRGGDTQYF
TRBV2	TRBJ1-4	-	12	-	TGTGCCAGCAGTGACATCCGGTGGGAACTGTTTTTT	CASSDIRWELFF
TRBV24-1	TRBJ2-7	-	13	-	TGTGCCACCAGTGGGGATCCGAGCTACGAGCAGTACTTC	CATSGDPSYEQYF
TRBV5-5	TRBJ1-2	-	13	-	TGTGCCAGCAGCTTGGAGGCAGGGCAGGGCTACACCTTC	CASSLEAGQGYTF
TRBV6-6	TRBJ2-3	-	12	-	TGTGCCAGCAGTTACCCCGGTGATACGCAGTATTTT	CASSYPGDTQYF
TRBV7-8	TRBJ1-1	many	15	-	TGTGCCAGCAGCTTCTCGGCGGGAAGCAACACTGAAGCTTTCTTT	CASSFSAGSNTEAFF
TRBV27	TRBJ1-5	-	13	-	TGTGCCAGCAGTGACAGGATCCATCAGCCCCAGCATTTT	CASSDRIHQPQHF
TRBV18	TRBJ1-2	few	13	-	TGTGCCAGCTCGCCTGACACGAACTATGGCTACACCTTC	CASSPDTNYGYTF